Below, 9 T cell receptor beta chains from the same sample are listed, as sequenced in a study of blood T cell repertoires in COVID-19 (dated by TCRdb to about 2020). The library was produced with the immunoSEQ multiplex PCR assay. Drawn from immuneACCESS, this table holds only the in-frame rearrangements with V and J called that TCRdb kept. Clones are partly lost; checked studies trace under half to an unresolved V gene and leave the rest unexplained. The sample contains about 120,000 clones, more than 75% of them found a single time. Under 4% of the sample goes to the ten largest clones. The sequencing sample was made of peripheral blood. These receptors all come from a man between 60 and 75 years old with acute or convalescent COVID-19.

The V and J genes are TRBV3-1 (or the pseudogene TRBV3-2) and TRBJ2-7; 14 bases agree with TRBD2. Trimming at V came to 4 bases and at J to 3 bases, leaving 17 bases not matched to a gene. The CDR3 is 20 residues long. Germline values: CDR1 LGHDT, CDR2 YNNKEL (reference sequence). The CDR3 nucleotides read TGTGCCAGCAGCCGAACCCCGAGGACTAGCGGGAGGAACCTCGGCTACGAGCAGTACTTC. Its protein product is CASSRTPRTSGRNLGYEQYF.

This rearrangement joins TRBV19 to TRBJ2-7, with D perhaps TRBD2 (5 bases). Trimming took 7 bases from V and 2 from J, leaving 12 bases between them. The CDR3 spans 13 residues. Germline CDR1 reads LNHDA; CDR2 reads SQIVND (reference sequence). CDR3 region: CASTGAETYEQYF. CDR3 nucleotide sequence: TGTGCCAGTACAGGAGCGGAAACCTACGAGCAGTACTTC.

The V and J genes are TRBV11-2 and TRBJ2-3; D is uncertain. CDR3 size: 14 residues. The germline gives CDR1 SGHAT, CDR2 FQNNGV. V gave up 5 bases and J gave up 5 bases, with 14 bases separating them. CDR3 nucleotides: TGTGCCAGCAGCCGTTTAACTCCGCGAGATACGCAGTATTTT. It is translated as CASSRLTPRDTQYF.

The rearrangement uses TRBV5-1 and TRBJ2-7, with D perhaps TRBD1 (6 bases). The CDR3 is 14 amino acids. Germline loops: CDR1 SGHRS, CDR2 YFSETQ. Deletions cut 4 bases from V and 4 bases from J, with 15 bases between. This CDR3 is CASSGKSQGYEQYF. Written as DNA, the CDR3 is TGCGCCAGCAGCGGAAAGTCACAGGGTTACGAGCAGTACTTC.

The rearrangement links TRBV18 to TRBJ1-2, with 7 bases fitting TRBD1. Germline-derived CDR1 and CDR2 are KGHSH and LQKENI. J was trimmed by 8 bases and V by 2 bases; bases with no gene match: 17. This CDR3 comprises 17 residues. CDR3 region: CASSPSLSGQGVGGYTF. The CDR3 DNA is TGTGCCAGCTCACCATCTTTGTCGGGGCAGGGGGTCGGAGGCTACACCTTC.

The V call is TRBV19, the J call TRBJ2-1, with 10 bases fitting TRBD2. The CDR3 totals 17 residues. V lost 6 bases and J lost 5; bases outside the gene matches: 13. CDR1 and CDR2 from the germline V gene are LNHDA and SQIVND (reference sequence). In DNA, the CDR3 is TGTGCCAGTAGCTTTACTAGCGGGGCCTCTTCTGACAATGAGCAGTTCTTC. This translates into CASSFTSGASSDNEQFF. Using reference TRBV19 and TRBJ2-1 for the parts outside the CDR3, the full variable domain is DGGITQSPKYLFRKEGQNVTLSCEQNLNHDAMYWYRQDPGQGLRLIYYSQIVNDFQKGDIAEGYSVSREKKESFPLTVTSAQKNPTAFYLCASSFTSGASSDNEQFFGPGTRLTVL.

This clone was recorded once. CDR3 DNA sequence: TGTGCCAGCAGCTTGGGTGGCCTAGCGGGAGTGGCCAGCTACGAGCAGTACTTC. Protein sequence: CASSLGGLAGVASYEQYF. The gene calls are TRBV5-4 and TRBJ2-7; TRBD2 matches 10 bases. In germline, CDR1 is SGHNT, CDR2 YYREEE (reference sequence). The CDR3 is 18 amino acids. Trimming removed 0 bases from V and 3 bases from J; junction bases left unmatched: 12.

This clone came up a few times. V gene TRBV2 combines with J gene TRBJ2-3, with a possible D match to TRBD1 (6 bases). V shed 4 bases and J shed 5 bases, with 22 bases lying between them. The V gene's germline CDR1 is SNHLY and CDR2 FYNNEI. This CDR3 comprises 17 residues. The CDR3 coding sequence is TGTGCCAGCAGTGTTGACCCCTTACAGGGAATTCAAGATACGCAGTATTTT. This codes for CASSVDPLQGIQDTQYF.

The rearrangement uses TRBV28 and TRBJ2-5, with 9 bases aligning to TRBD1. Germline values: CDR1 MDHEN, CDR2 SYDVKM. The CDR3 runs 15 residues. V lost 5 bases and J lost 2; bases outside the gene matches: 6. The CDR3 coding sequence is TGTGCCAGCAGTCCCCACGGGACAGGGCAAGAGACCCAGTACTTC. Translated: CASSPHGTGQETQYF.